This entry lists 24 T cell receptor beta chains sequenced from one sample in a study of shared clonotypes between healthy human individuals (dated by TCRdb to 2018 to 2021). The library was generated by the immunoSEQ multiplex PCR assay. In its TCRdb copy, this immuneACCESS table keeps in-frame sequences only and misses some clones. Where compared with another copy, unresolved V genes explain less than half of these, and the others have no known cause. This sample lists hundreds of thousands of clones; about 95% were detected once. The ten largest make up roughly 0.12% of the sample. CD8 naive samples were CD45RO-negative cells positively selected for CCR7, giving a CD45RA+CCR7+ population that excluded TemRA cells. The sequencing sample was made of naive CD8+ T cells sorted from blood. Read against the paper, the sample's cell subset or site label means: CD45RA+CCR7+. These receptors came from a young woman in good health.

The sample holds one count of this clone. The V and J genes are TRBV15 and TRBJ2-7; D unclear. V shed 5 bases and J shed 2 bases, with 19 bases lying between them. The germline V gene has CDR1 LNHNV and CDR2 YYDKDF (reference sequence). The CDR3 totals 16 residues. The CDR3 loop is CATSESDEPDTYEQYF. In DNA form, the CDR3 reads TGTGCCACCAGCGAGAGTGACGAGCCCGATACCTACGAGCAGTACTTC.

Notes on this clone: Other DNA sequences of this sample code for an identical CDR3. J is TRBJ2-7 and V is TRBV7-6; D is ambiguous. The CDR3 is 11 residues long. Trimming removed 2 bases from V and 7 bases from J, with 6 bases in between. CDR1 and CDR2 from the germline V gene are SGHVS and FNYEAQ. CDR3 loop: CASSLRGEQYF. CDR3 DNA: TGTGCCAGCAGCTTACGAGGAGAGCAGTACTTC.

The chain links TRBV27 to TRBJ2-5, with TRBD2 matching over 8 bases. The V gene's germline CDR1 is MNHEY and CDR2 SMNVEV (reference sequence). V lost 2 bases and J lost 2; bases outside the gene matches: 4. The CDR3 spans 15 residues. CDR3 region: CASSLRAGAQETQYF. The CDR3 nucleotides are TGTGCCAGCAGTTTACGAGCGGGGGCTCAAGAGACCCAGTACTTC.

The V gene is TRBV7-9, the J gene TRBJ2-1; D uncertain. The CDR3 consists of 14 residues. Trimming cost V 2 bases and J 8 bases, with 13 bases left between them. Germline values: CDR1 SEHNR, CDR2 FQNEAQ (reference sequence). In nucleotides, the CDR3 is TGTGCCAGCAGCTTAACGGTCCGGACGGATGAGCAGTTCTTC. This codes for CASSLTVRTDEQFF.

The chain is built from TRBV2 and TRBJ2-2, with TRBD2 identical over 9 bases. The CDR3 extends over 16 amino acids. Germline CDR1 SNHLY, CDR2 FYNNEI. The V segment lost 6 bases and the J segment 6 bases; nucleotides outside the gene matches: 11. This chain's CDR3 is CASRSVREGQAGELFF. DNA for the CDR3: TGTGCCAGCAGGTCTGTGCGGGAGGGCCAGGCCGGGGAGCTGTTTTTT.

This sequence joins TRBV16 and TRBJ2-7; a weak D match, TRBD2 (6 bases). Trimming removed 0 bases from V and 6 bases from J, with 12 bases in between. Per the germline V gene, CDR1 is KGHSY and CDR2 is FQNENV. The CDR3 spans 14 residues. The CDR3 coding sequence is TGTGCCAGCAGCCAATCGAACCGGGGAGGCGAGCAGTACTTC. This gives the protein CASSQSNRGGEQYF. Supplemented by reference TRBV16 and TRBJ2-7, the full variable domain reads GEEVAQTPKHLVRGEGQKAKLYCAPIKGHSYVFWYQQVLKNEFKFLISFQNENVFDETGMPKERFSAKCLPNSPCSLEIQATKLEDSAVYFCASSQSNRGGEQYFGPGTRLTVT.

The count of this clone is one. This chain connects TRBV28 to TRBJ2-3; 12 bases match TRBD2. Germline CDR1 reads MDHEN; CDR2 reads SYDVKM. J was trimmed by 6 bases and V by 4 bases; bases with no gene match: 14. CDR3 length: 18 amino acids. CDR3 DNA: TGTGCCAGCAGTTCACGCTCTAGCGGGAGGGCGAGGGGGGATACGCAGTATTTT. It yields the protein CASSSRSSGRARGDTQYF.

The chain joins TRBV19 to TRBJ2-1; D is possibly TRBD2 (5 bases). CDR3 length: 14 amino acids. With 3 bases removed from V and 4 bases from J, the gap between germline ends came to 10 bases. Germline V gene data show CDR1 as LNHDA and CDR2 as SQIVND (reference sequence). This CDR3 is CASSIAGEYNEQFF. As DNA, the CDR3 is TGTGCCAGTAGTATCGCGGGCGAGTACAATGAGCAGTTCTTC.

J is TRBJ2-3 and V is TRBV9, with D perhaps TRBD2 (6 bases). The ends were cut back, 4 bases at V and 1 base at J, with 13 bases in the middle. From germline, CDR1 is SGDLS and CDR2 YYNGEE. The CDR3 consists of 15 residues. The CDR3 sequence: CASSTTGVGTDTQYF. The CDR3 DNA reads TGTGCCAGCAGCACCACGGGAGTTGGCACAGATACGCAGTATTTT.

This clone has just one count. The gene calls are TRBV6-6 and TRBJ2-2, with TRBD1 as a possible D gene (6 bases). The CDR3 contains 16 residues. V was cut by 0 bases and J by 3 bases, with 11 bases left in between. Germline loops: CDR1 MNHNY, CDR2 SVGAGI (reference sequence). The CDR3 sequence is CASSYSRQAYTGELFF. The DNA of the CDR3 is TGTGCCAGCAGTTACTCAAGACAGGCCTACACCGGGGAGCTGTTTTTT.

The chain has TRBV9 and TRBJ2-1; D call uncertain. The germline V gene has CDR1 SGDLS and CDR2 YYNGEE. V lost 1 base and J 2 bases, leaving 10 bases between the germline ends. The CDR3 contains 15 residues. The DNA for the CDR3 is TGTGCCAGCAGCGTACACCCCTCGCCCTACAATGAGCAGTTCTTC. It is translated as CASSVHPSPYNEQFF.

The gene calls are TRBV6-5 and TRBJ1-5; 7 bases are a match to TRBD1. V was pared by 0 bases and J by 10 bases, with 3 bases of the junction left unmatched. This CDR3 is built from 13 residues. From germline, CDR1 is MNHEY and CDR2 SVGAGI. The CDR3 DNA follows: TGTGCCAGCAGTTACTCGGGACAGTCCCCCCAGCATTTT. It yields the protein CASSYSGQSPQHF.

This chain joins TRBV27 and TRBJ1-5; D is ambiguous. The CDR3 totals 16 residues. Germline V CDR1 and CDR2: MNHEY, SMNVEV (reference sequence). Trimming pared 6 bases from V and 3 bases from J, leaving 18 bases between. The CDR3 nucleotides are TGTGCCAGCAGGCTGATGGGGATACAGACCAATCAGCCCCAGCATTTT. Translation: CASRLMGIQTNQPQHF.

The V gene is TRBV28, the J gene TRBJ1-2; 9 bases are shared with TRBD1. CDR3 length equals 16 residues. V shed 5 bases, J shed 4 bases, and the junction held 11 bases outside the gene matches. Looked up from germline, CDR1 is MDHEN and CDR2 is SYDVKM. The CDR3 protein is CASSASGTGTLYGYTF. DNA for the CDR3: TGTGCCAGCAGTGCCTCCGGGACAGGGACGCTCTATGGCTACACCTTC.

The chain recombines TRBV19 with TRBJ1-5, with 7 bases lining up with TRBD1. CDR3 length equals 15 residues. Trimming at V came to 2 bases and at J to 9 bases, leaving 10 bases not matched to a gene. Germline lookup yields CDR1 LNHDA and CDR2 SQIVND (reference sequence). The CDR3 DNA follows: TGTGCCAGTAGTATAAGGGGGCCCGGTCAACGGCCCCAGCATTTT. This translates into CASSIRGPGQRPQHF.

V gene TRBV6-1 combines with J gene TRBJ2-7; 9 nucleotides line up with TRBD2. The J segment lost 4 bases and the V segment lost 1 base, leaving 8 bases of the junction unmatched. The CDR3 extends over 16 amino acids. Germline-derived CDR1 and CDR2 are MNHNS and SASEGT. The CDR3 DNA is TGTGCCAGCAGTGAAGGGGTAGCGGGAGCAGTATACGAGCAGTACTTC. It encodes CASSEGVAGAVYEQYF.

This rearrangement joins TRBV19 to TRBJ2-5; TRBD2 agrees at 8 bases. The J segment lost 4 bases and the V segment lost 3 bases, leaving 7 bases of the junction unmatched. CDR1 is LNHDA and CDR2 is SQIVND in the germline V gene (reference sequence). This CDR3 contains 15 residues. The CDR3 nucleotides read TGTGCCAGTAGTATGACATCGGGACTAGGAGAGACCCAGTACTTC. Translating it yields CASSMTSGLGETQYF.

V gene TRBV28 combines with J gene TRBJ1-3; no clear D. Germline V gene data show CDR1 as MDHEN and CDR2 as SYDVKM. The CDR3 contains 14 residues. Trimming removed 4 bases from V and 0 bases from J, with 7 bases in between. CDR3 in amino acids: CASSYESSGNTIYF. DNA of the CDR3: TGTGCCAGCAGTTATGAGAGCTCTGGAAACACCATATATTTT.

This chain's CDR3 is CSATDRGGYGYTF. The CDR3 DNA sequence: TGCAGCGCGACAGACAGGGGCGGATATGGCTACACCTTC. This chain uses TRBV29-1 with TRBJ1-2; 8 bases align to TRBD1. The V and J ends lost 7 bases and 5 bases, in that order; junction bases with no gene match: 9. The CDR3 has 13 residues. Germline assignment: CDR1 SQVTM and CDR2 ANQGSEA.

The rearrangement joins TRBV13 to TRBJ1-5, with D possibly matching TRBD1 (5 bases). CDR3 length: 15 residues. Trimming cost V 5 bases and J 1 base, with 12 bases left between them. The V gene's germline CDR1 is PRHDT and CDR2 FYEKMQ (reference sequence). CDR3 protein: CASSPGPGSNQPQHF. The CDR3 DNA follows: TGTGCCAGCAGCCCGGGGCCGGGGAGCAATCAGCCCCAGCATTTT. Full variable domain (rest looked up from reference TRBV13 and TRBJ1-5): AAGVIQSPRHLIKEKRETATLKCYPIPRHDTVYWYQQGPGQDPQFLISFYEKMQSDKGSIPDRFSAQQFSDYHSELNMSSLELGDSALYFCASSPGPGSNQPQHFGDGTRLSIL.

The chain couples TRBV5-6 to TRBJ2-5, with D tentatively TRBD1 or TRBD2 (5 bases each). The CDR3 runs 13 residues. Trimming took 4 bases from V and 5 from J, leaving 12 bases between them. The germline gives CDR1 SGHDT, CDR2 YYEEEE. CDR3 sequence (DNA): TGTGCCAGCAGCGAGGGGTGGGGGGAGACCCAGTACTTC. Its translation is CASSEGWGETQYF.

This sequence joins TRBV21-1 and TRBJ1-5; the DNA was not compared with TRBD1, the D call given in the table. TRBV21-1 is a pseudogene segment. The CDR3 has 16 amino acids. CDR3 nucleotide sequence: TGTGCCCCTGAGCTACAGGTAGGCTATAGCAATCAGCCCCAGCATTTT. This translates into CAPELQVGYSNQPQHF.

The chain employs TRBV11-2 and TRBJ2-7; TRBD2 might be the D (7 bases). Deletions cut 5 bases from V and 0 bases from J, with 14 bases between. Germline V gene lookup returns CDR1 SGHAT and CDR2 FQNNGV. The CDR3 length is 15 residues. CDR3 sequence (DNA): TGTGCCAGCAGCCATGCCCGGGGGGCCTCCTACGAGCAGTACTTC. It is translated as CASSHARGASYEQYF.

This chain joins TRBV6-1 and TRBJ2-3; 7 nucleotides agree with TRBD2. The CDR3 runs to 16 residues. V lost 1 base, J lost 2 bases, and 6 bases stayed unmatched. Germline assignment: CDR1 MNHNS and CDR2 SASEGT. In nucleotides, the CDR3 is TGTGCCAGCAGTGAAGAGCCGGGAGGAGACACAGATACGCAGTATTTT. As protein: CASSEEPGGDTDTQYF.